The T cell receptor beta chain under discussion was sequenced for a study of early T cells in non-severe SARS-CoV-2 infection. Study context: The input, bulk RNA from unsorted whole blood, was sequenced, and chains were unpaired. Study-wide results and limits: VDJdb matching favored anti-spike CD8 responses, missing private and CD4 specificities.

CDR1 is MDHEN, CDR2 SYDVKM, per germline. CDR3 length: 14 amino acids. V dropped 3 bases and J dropped 3 bases, with 8 bases sitting between them. Unique molecular identifier tags were affixed to discrete cDNA molecules. MiXCR, run by TCRdb on the 5' RACE reads, gives a single entry per CDR3 protein. The table has 75,000 to 80,000 distinct CDR3 sequences, around 17% seen once. Remarks on this clonotype: Its antigen is still unknown.

This TCR came from an adult who was a healthcare worker with PCR-confirmed SARS-CoV-2 infection or an uninfected control (not recorded which). The chain employs TRBV28 and TRBJ2-2; D unclear. Sequencing was done on a sample of whole blood. CDR3: CASSLRGYTGELFF. The DNA of the CDR3 is TGTGCCAGCAGTTTGAGAGGTTACACCGGGGAGCTGTTTTTT.